Listed below are T cell receptor beta chains from one sample, sequenced in a study of OX40 agonist ivuxolimab in advanced cancers. Clones were sequenced by immunoSEQ multiplex PCR, and TCRdb holds only the in-frame ones, with some missing. Here the sample spans about 80,000 clones, roughly 91% being singletons. Specimen: CD4+ or CD8+ T cells sorted from blood, collected in a trial of the OX40 agonist ivuxolimab. The receptors were gathered from an adult with an advanced solid tumor such as melanoma, head and neck, liver or kidney cancer. Both conserved end residues are part of each CDR3.

v_gene,CDR3aa
TRBV6-1,CASRIGPAGSQPQHF
TRBV7-9,CASSLGDRGVYGYTF
TRBV7-9,CASSLVGGIRPQHF
TRBV10-3,CAISETLAGGPYNEQFF
TRBV5-1,CASSPVDGTYGYTF
TRBV7-9,CASSLTLNTEAFF
TRBV7-2,CASSPLPGPFSGNTIYF
TRBV6-6,CASSSGQGAYTETFF
TRBV5-1,CASSPGQPGADTQYF
TRBV19,CASSIFGSNQPQHF
TRBV27,CASSLVSGSPSYEQYF
TRBV11-2,CASSLAGMETQYF
TRBV7-6,CASSLTGVGGNTIYF
TRBV6-1,CASSLPSPGGPQHF
TRBV28,CASSFGGAGRETQYF
TRBV19,CASSIGAFSTGTVLGYTF
TRBV28,CASRTGWTSPLHF
TRBV11-2,CASSLLGGSGNTIYF
TRBV7-6,CASSLVQGEAFF
TRBV6-6,CASSYSGQPKNIQYF
TRBV21-1,CASSKAHSHTGELFF
TRBV2,CASSEALSRQEPQHF
TRBV5-1,CASSSKPGQGRETQYF
TRBV5-6,CASSLVASGLQETQYF
TRBV25-1,CASSDPGRSYEQYF
TRBV6-5,CASSYGQWKEAFF
TRBV28,CASSLRVSRYQETQYF